A single TCR beta chain is shown here with its context. Its antigen is as yet unknown. The CDR3 consists of 14 residues. J was trimmed by 7 bases and V by 3 bases; bases with no gene match: 5. Germline-derived CDR1 and CDR2 are GTSNPN and SVGIG (reference sequence). The data were taken from a study of cytotoxic CD8 clonotypes in ibrutinib-treated CLL. For the study at large: Across the patients, roughly 10 were relapsed/refractory, approximately 15 treatment-naive and 17 to 18 IGHV unmutated. Once treatment had gone on for a median of around eleven months, range 6 to 36, response samples were drawn. Findings and caveats of the study: Clonality showed a rise at ibrutinib response that reversed toward baseline at progression. Clonality was higher at baseline than in age-matched healthy donors and tracked circulating CD8+ T-cell counts.

Profiling relied on immunoSEQ multiplex PCR, and the TCRdb table lists in-frame clones only, not all of them. The repertoire includes about 39,000 clones, around 63% of them detected once, and more than 6% sits in the top ten. This receptor was taken from a human donor with chronic lymphocytic leukemia. Sequencing used PBMCs, obtained at disease progression, from a patient treated with ibrutinib. The chain is built from TRBV30 and TRBJ2-1; 11 nucleotides match TRBD2. The DNA of the CDR3 is TGTGCCTGGAGACTAGCGGGAGCGGGAAATGAGCAGTTCTTC. Protein sequence: CAWRLAGAGNEQFF.